The 27 T cell receptor beta chains listed next were all sequenced from one sample in a study. TCRdb redid the calling of the RT-PCR reads with MiXCR, one entry per CDR3 protein. The sample gives hundreds of thousands of distinct CDR3 sequences, about 14% of which show up once; roughly 3.9% is in the top ten. What was sequenced was memory CD4+ T cells from blood. The receptors stem from a female donor in good health, serving as a healthy control.

This clonotype was seen at least ten times. The chain combines TRBV7-2 with TRBJ2-3; either TRBD1 or TRBD2 may fit D (5 bases each). V was shortened by 6 bases and J by 0 bases, with 13 bases between the two germline ends. The CDR3 contains 15 residues. Looked up from germline, CDR1 is SGHTA and CDR2 is FQGNSA. CDR3 coding DNA: TGTGCCAGCAGTTCCTGGGGCGGGAGCACAGATACGCAGTATTTT. It is translated as CASSSWGGSTDTQYF.

The chain couples TRBV18 to TRBJ2-7, with D possibly being TRBD2 (5 bases). V was shortened by 6 bases and J by 2 bases, with 14 bases between the two germline ends. Per the germline V gene, CDR1 is KGHSH and CDR2 is LQKENI. This CDR3 has 14 amino acids. The CDR3 sequence: CASSVSATTYEQYF. The CDR3 DNA sequence: TGTGCCAGCTCTGTTAGCGCGACCACCTACGAGCAGTACTTC.

This clonotype was picked up many times. V gene TRBV29-1 combines with J gene TRBJ2-5, with D possibly matching TRBD2 (5 bases). Germline CDR1 and CDR2: SQVTM and ANQGSEA. The CDR3 has 13 residues. Trimming removed 4 bases from V and 5 bases from J, with 14 bases in between. The CDR3 sequence: CSVAHGVRETQYF. CDR3 sequence (DNA): TGCAGCGTTGCACACGGGGTGAGGGAGACCCAGTACTTC.

This chain uses TRBV7-2 with TRBJ2-1; no reliable D call. Trimming removed 1 base from V and 4 bases from J, with 11 bases in between. CDR1 and CDR2 from the germline V gene are SGHTA and FQGNSA. CDR3 length equals 15 residues. DNA for the CDR3: TGTGCCAGCAGCTTAGACTTGGGCAGGTACAATGAGCAGTTCTTC. Translation gives CASSLDLGRYNEQFF.

Ten or more counts support this clonotype. The gene calls are TRBV10-3 and TRBJ2-1; 11 nucleotides line up with TRBD1. Germline loops: CDR1 ENHRY, CDR2 SYGVKD. V was pared by 10 bases and J by 4 bases, with 9 bases of the junction left unmatched. This CDR3 has 15 residues. CDR3 loop: CATSGGTGGYNEQFF. The CDR3 bases are TGTGCCACCTCAGGGGGGACAGGGGGGTACAATGAGCAGTTCTTC.

This clonotype was detected only a few times. The chain has TRBV6-5 and TRBJ1-5; D might be TRBD1 (6 bases). Trimming removed 5 bases at V and 6 bases at J, with 23 bases between. CDR1 is MNHEY, CDR2 SVGAGI, per germline. CDR3 length: 17 amino acids. The CDR3 DNA follows: TGTGCCAGCAGTCGGCATCTACTAACAGGGACGGGTCAGCCCCAGCATTTT. Translating gives CASSRHLLTGTGQPQHF.

The sample holds many counts of this clonotype. The V gene is TRBV29-1, the J gene TRBJ2-2, with 9 bases aligning to TRBD1. The germline V gene has CDR1 SQVTM and CDR2 ANQGSEA. The CDR3 has 15 residues. Trimming took 7 bases from V and 7 from J; bases not matched to a gene: 13. The CDR3 protein is CSATKGQGTFGELFF. The CDR3 bases are TGCAGCGCAACGAAGGGACAGGGCACATTCGGGGAGCTGTTTTTT.

This clonotype appeared many times. J is TRBJ2-7 and V is TRBV6-4; 8 bases map to TRBD1. This CDR3 has 15 residues. The V and J ends lost 5 bases and 6 bases, in that order; junction bases with no gene match: 12. Per germline, CDR1 MRHNA and CDR2 SNTAGT. CDR3 DNA: TGTGCCAGCAGTCCCACCGACAGGGGTCGGGGCGAGCAGTACTTC. It codes for CASSPTDRGRGEQYF.

This clonotype was counted only a few times. The rearrangement links TRBV12-3 or TRBV12-4 to TRBJ2-3; 10 positions agree with TRBD2. With V trimmed by 6 bases and J by 4 bases, 7 bases remained unmatched. The CDR3 is 15 amino acids. CDR3: CASRPGTSDADTQYF. As DNA, the CDR3 is TGTGCCAGCAGGCCCGGGACTAGCGATGCAGATACGCAGTATTTT.

This clonotype was recorded a few times. The chain joins TRBV24-1 to TRBJ1-2; D not certain. Germline assignment: CDR1 KGHDR and CDR2 SFDVKD. V was cut by 6 bases and J by 4 bases, with 11 bases left in between. The CDR3 extends over 13 amino acids. CDR3 sequence reads: CATSLEGSYGYTF. CDR3 nucleotide sequence: TGTGCCACCAGTCTAGAGGGATCCTATGGCTACACCTTC.

This clonotype turned up a few times. V usage is TRBV20-1 and J usage is TRBJ2-5, with D unclear. Trimming removed 6 bases from V and 4 bases from J, with 12 bases in between. Germline assignment: CDR1 DFQATT and CDR2 SNEGSKA (reference sequence). The CDR3 loop spans 12 amino acids. CDR3 DNA: TGCAGTGCCATCTACCCCCCAGAGACCCAGTACTTC. Encoded protein: CSAIYPPETQYF.

The chain links TRBV20-1 to TRBJ2-7; D not certain. The germline gives CDR1 DFQATT, CDR2 SNEGSKA (reference sequence). Between the trimmed V and J ends, which lost 3 bases and 2 bases, there was a span of 11 bases. The CDR3 spans 13 residues. CDR3 bases: TGCAGTGCTAGTAGAGATGCACCCTACGAGCAGTACTTC. Translation: CSASRDAPYEQYF.

This clonotype was counted ten times or more. The J gene is TRBJ2-7, the V gene TRBV4-1; 9 bases fit TRBD1. CDR3 length: 15 residues. Germline CDR1 and CDR2: MGHRA and YSYEKL. V shed 4 bases and J 4 bases; nucleotides not matched to a gene: 8. Here the CDR3 reads CASSRGTGIGYEQYF. CDR3 nucleotides: TGCGCCAGCAGCCGTGGGACAGGGATAGGGTACGAGCAGTACTTC.

This clonotype was observed a handful of times. The chain recombines TRBV6-6 with TRBJ1-1; D is ambiguous. Germline V gene data show CDR1 as MNHNY and CDR2 as SVGAGI (reference sequence). The CDR3 is 14 residues long. V gave up 7 bases and J gave up 4 bases, with 16 bases separating them. The CDR3: CASTPQRGITEAFF. The DNA of the CDR3 is TGTGCCAGCACCCCTCAGCGCGGCATCACTGAAGCTTTCTTT.

This clonotype was counted between two and nine times. J is TRBJ1-1 and V is TRBV13; 11 nucleotides line up with TRBD1. With V trimmed by 7 bases and J by 5 bases, 6 bases remained unmatched. The CDR3 sequence is 14 residues long. The germline V gene encodes CDR1 PRHDT and CDR2 FYEKMQ (reference sequence). CDR3 bases: TGTGCCAGCAACCGGGACAGGGGGTCGACTGAAGCTTTCTTT. Translating gives CASNRDRGSTEAFF.

This clonotype has just a few counts. The gene calls are TRBV4-2 and TRBJ2-1, with 8 bases aligning to TRBD2. This CDR3 spans 16 amino acids. The V and J ends lost 1 base and 0 bases, in that order; junction bases with no gene match: 2. Germline V gene lookup returns CDR1 LGHNA and CDR2 YNFKEQ. CDR3 DNA sequence: TGTGCCAGCAGCCAAGCGGGGGGGACCTCCTACAATGAGCAGTTCTTC. This codes for CASSQAGGTSYNEQFF.

This clonotype was seen at least ten times. V and J are TRBV12-3 or TRBV12-4 and TRBJ1-4; D gene unclear. V was cut by 6 bases and J by 4 bases, with 3 bases left in between. The CDR3 runs to 11 residues. DNA for the CDR3: TGTGCCAGCAGAATTAATGAAAAACTGTTTTTT. Translating gives CASRINEKLFF.

V usage is TRBV5-5 and J usage is TRBJ2-6; D is undetermined. V shed 5 bases and J shed 0 bases, with 6 bases lying between them. CDR1 and CDR2 from the germline V gene are SGHKS and YYEKEE (reference sequence). This CDR3 has 14 residues. The CDR3 region is CASSGISGANVLTF. CDR3 coding DNA: TGTGCCAGCAGTGGGATCTCTGGGGCCAACGTCCTGACTTTC.

This clonotype was counted many times. The chain carries TRBV20-1 and TRBJ2-5, with D maybe TRBD1 (5 bases). CDR3 length: 15 residues. CDR1 and CDR2 (germline): DFQATT, SNEGSKA (reference sequence). Trimming stripped 6 bases from V and 0 bases from J, with 17 bases between. The CDR3 DNA follows: TGCAGTGCCCGAGCATCAGGGCGGAACCAAGAGACCCAGTACTTC. It specifies CSARASGRNQETQYF.

This clonotype was seen many times. The V call is TRBV7-3, the J call TRBJ2-7, with D perhaps TRBD1 or TRBD2 (5 bases each). The CDR3 is 15 amino acids. The germline gives CDR1 SGHTA, CDR2 FQGTGA. Trimming left V 2 bases short and J 2 bases short, with 13 bases between. Here the CDR3 reads CASSLYGGAPYEQYF. CDR3 DNA: TGTGCCAGCAGCTTATATGGGGGAGCTCCCTACGAGCAGTACTTC. The full variable domain, completed using reference TRBV7-3 and TRBJ2-7, is GAGVSQTPSNKVTEKGKYVELRCDPISGHTALYWYRQSLGQGPEFLIYFQGTGAADDSGLPNDRFFAVRPEGSVSTLKIQRTERGDSAVYLCASSLYGGAPYEQYFGPGTRLTVT.

This clonotype was observed many times. The chain combines TRBV7-9 with TRBJ1-5; 7 bases are a match to TRBD1. V was clipped by 4 bases and J by 2 bases; unmatched bases: 2. The length of the CDR3 is 14 residues. The germline gives CDR1 SEHNR, CDR2 FQNEAQ (reference sequence). The CDR3 DNA reads TGTGCCAGCAGCTCCGGGACAGGCAATCAGCCCCAGCATTTT. It translates to CASSSGTGNQPQHF.

The V and J genes are TRBV24-1 and TRBJ2-3; D is tentatively TRBD1 or TRBD2 (6 bases each). CDR3 length: 16 residues. Germline CDR1 reads KGHDR; CDR2 reads SFDVKD. The ends were cut back, 1 base at V and 2 bases at J, with 12 bases in the middle. The CDR3 DNA sequence: TGTGCCACCAGTGATTTTACGGGGGCCCACACAGATACGCAGTATTTT. Translating it yields CATSDFTGAHTDTQYF.

The rearrangement uses TRBV3-1 and TRBJ1-2, with D hard to call. The germline CDR1 and CDR2 sequences are LGHDT and YNNKEL (reference sequence). The CDR3 contains 14 residues. Trimming took off 0 bases at V and 7 bases at J, with 12 bases between the two ends. This chain's CDR3 is CASSQDRSGSGYTF. CDR3 coding DNA: TGTGCCAGCAGCCAAGATCGGAGCGGCTCTGGCTACACCTTC.

There are many counts of this clonotype. The chain joins TRBV4-2 to TRBJ2-1; maybe TRBD1 (5 bases). Germline V lookup: CDR1 LGHNA, CDR2 YNFKEQ. V was cut by 3 bases and J by 2 bases, with 17 bases left in between. This CDR3 comprises 17 residues. The chain's CDR3 is CASSHPLDSPTYNEQFF. In nucleotides, the CDR3 is TGTGCCAGCAGCCACCCCCTAGACAGCCCAACCTACAATGAGCAGTTCTTC.

This clonotype was found a few times. The chain recombines TRBV7-9 with TRBJ1-1; D remains unclear. The CDR3 has 12 amino acids. Trimming shortened V by 6 bases and J by 4 bases, and 9 bases separated the two germline ends. Germline V gives CDR1 SEHNR, CDR2 FQNEAQ (reference sequence). CDR3 in amino acids: CASREDTTEAFF. DNA for the CDR3: TGTGCCAGCAGAGAAGACACCACTGAAGCTTTCTTT.

The V gene is TRBV29-1, the J gene TRBJ2-4; tentatively, D is TRBD1 or TRBD2 (5 bases each). The V end was cut by 7 bases, the J end by 1 base, with 23 bases between. Germline values: CDR1 SQVTM, CDR2 ANQGSEA. The length of the CDR3 is 17 residues. The CDR3 bases are TGCAGCGCCTCCGAGGGGTTGTCAGGGATGGCCAAAAACATTCAGTACTTC. Amino acid sequence: CSASEGLSGMAKNIQYF.

In its sample, this clonotype was seen many times. The chain joins TRBV29-1 to TRBJ1-2; D might be TRBD1 (6 bases). The CDR3 is 14 amino acids. Trimming removed 6 bases from V and 8 bases from J, with 22 bases in between. The germline V gene has CDR1 SQVTM and CDR2 ANQGSEA. CDR3 DNA: TGCAGCGTACCCAAGGGGGGCCCTGAGGGGGGCTACACCTTC. This encodes CSVPKGGPEGGYTF. The variable domain in full, completed from reference TRBV29-1 and TRBJ1-2, reads SAVISQKPSRDICQRGTSLTIQCQVDSQVTMMFWYRQQPGQSLTLIATANQGSEATYESGFVIDKFPISRPNLTFSTLTVSNMSPEDSSIYLCSVPKGGPEGGYTFGSGTRLTVV.